This T cell receptor beta chain originates from a study of a mutant IDH1 vaccine in newly diagnosed glioma. Specified time point: baseline, week 1 (first vaccination visit). Treatment noted: pre-vaccination baseline after standard-of-care therapy. The method was immunoSEQ multiplex PCR; TCRdb's version includes in-frame clones alone and lacks a portion of them. The sample holds 15,000 to 20,000 clones; roughly 79% are singletons and the top ten take 9% to 10%. The CDR3 consists of 14 residues. Germline CDR1 is MDHEN and CDR2 is SYDVKM. The V and J ends lost 3 bases and 2 bases, in that order; junction bases with no gene match: 3. This clone has only a few counts.

The V gene is TRBV28, the J gene TRBJ1-2, with 7 nucleotides matching TRBD1. The source is a man aged 35 to 55 with glioma. This specimen was PBMCs, taken from a glioma patient treated with radiotherapy, temozolomide or both. The CDR3: CASSLRQGNYGYTF. The CDR3 DNA follows: TGTGCCAGCAGTTTGCGACAGGGCAACTATGGCTACACCTTC.